Detailed here is one T cell receptor (beta chain). The antigen remains undetermined. The source of the sample is a study of T cell responses to AZD1222 COVID-19 vaccine. Profiled with immunoSEQ multiplex PCR; TCRdb holds only in-frame clones, not every one. The sample records 150,000 or so clones, approximately 90% being singletons. Study conclusions and caveats: Baseline antibody screening turned up just a handful of seropositive AZD1222 recipients.

V was pared by 3 bases and J by 0 bases, with 4 bases of the junction left unmatched. From germline, CDR1 is SGHRS and CDR2 YFSETQ. The CDR3 has 16 residues. The J gene is TRBJ1-4, the V gene TRBV5-1; 8 bases match TRBD1. The TCR comes from an adult who received the AZD1222 COVID-19 vaccine. The source material was peripheral blood, sampled 28 days after the second AZD1222 dose. CDR3: CASSSDRVATNEKLFF. DNA of the CDR3: TGCGCCAGCAGCTCGGACAGGGTCGCAACTAATGAAAAACTGTTTTTT.